The 25 T cell receptor beta chains below were found in one sample sequenced in a study of immune evolution from preneoplasia to lung adenocarcinoma. Libraries were prepared by immunoSEQ multiplex PCR; TCRdb keeps only in-frame clonotypes and omits some of them. The table records 20,000 to 25,000 clones, 60% to 80% of them present only once. The sequenced material came from FFPE invasive lung adenocarcinoma tissue. The source is a person aged 55 to 69 with lung adenocarcinoma.

The sample holds one count of this clone. This chain links TRBV5-5 with TRBJ2-2, with TRBD2 as a possible D gene (5 bases). V gave up 7 bases and J gave up 7 bases, with 11 bases separating them. Germline CDR1 SGHKS, CDR2 YYEKEE (reference sequence). The CDR3 has 12 amino acids. CDR3 residues: CASGRGIGELFF. For the CDR3, the DNA is TGTGCCAGCGGGAGAGGGATCGGGGAGCTGTTTTTT.

The V call is TRBV4-1, the J call TRBJ1-1; 7 bases match TRBD1. This CDR3 has 17 amino acids. The ends lost 4 bases at V and 0 bases at J; junction bases unmatched: 11. Germline V lookup: CDR1 MGHRA, CDR2 YSYEKL. CDR3 bases: TGCGCCAGCAGCCGACGGACAGGCCAGTCCATGAACACTGAAGCTTTCTTT. Protein: CASSRRTGQSMNTEAFF.

The chain carries TRBV5-5 and TRBJ2-5; D uncertain. Germline CDR1 and CDR2: SGHKS and YYEKEE (reference sequence). CDR3 length: 13 amino acids. Trimming stripped 4 bases from V and 3 bases from J, with 10 bases between. CDR3 sequence reads: CASSPELKETQYF. The CDR3 DNA follows: TGTGCCAGCAGCCCGGAACTTAAAGAGACCCAGTACTTC.

This clone was observed once. The V gene is TRBV5-1, the J gene TRBJ2-3; D is possibly TRBD1 or TRBD2 (5 bases each). The V end was cut by 4 bases, the J end by 1 base, with 13 bases between. Germline CDR1 and CDR2: SGHRS and YFSETQ. This CDR3 spans 15 amino acids. The CDR3 sequence is CASSQGEPRTDTQYF. CDR3 DNA: TGCGCCAGCAGCCAAGGGGAGCCTCGCACAGATACGCAGTATTTT.

This clone is classed as medium-sized. This chain joins TRBV28 and TRBJ1-2; D possibly corresponds to TRBD1 (6 bases). The CDR3 consists of 11 residues. Trimming took 5 bases from V and 9 from J, leaving 10 bases between them. Germline CDR1 and CDR2: MDHEN and SYDVKM. The CDR3 here is CASSPRDSYTF. CDR3 DNA: TGTGCCAGCAGTCCCCGGGACAGCTACACCTTC.

Only one count was recorded for this clone. V usage is TRBV28 and J usage is TRBJ2-7; D ambiguous. Trimming removed 5 bases at V and 3 bases at J, with 5 bases between. The CDR3 is 11 amino acids. Germline values: CDR1 MDHEN, CDR2 SYDVKM. This CDR3 reads CASSPGYEQYF. The CDR3 DNA is TGTGCCAGCAGTCCCGGCTACGAGCAGTACTTC.

The chain uses TRBV6-1 and TRBJ2-3, with D perhaps TRBD2 (5 bases). Deletions cut 1 base from V and 2 bases from J, with 10 bases between. From germline, CDR1 is MNHNS and CDR2 SASEGT. The CDR3 contains 15 residues. This CDR3 is CASSEVGGYTDTQYF. DNA of the CDR3: TGTGCCAGCAGTGAAGTCGGCGGGTACACAGATACGCAGTATTTT.

The sample holds a few counts of this clone. The V call is TRBV7-9, the J call TRBJ2-3, with 10 bases aligning to TRBD2. The CDR3 is 16 amino acids. The germline CDR1 and CDR2 sequences are SEHNR and FQNEAQ (reference sequence). J gave up 1 base and V 4 bases, and 5 bases lay outside the gene matches. The CDR3: CASSSSGRGGTDTQYF. The CDR3 nucleotides are TGTGCCAGCAGCTCTAGCGGGAGAGGGGGCACAGATACGCAGTATTTT.

Notes on this clone: This same CDR3 is encoded by further DNA sequences in the sample. The chain recombines TRBV18 with TRBJ2-5, with D possibly being TRBD1 (5 bases). Trimming took off 1 base at V and 1 base at J, with 10 bases between the two ends. Germline V gene sequence: CDR1 KGHSH, CDR2 LQKENI. The length of the CDR3 is 15 residues. Here the CDR3 reads CASSPRGRLQETQYF. The CDR3 DNA follows: TGTGCCAGCTCACCACGGGGCAGACTCCAAGAGACCCAGTACTTC.

The V call is TRBV7-2, the J call TRBJ2-1; D gene uncertain. Germline lookup yields CDR1 SGHTA and CDR2 FQGNSA. Trimming cost V 3 bases and J 12 bases, with 9 bases left between them. The CDR3 runs 11 residues. The CDR3 region has the DNA TGTGCCAGCAGCTTCGCGGTGGGGCAGTTCTTC. This codes for CASSFAVGQFF.

This rearrangement joins TRBV28 to TRBJ2-7; the D call may be TRBD1 or TRBD2 (5 bases each). Trimming took 6 bases from V and 3 from J, leaving 15 bases between them. Per the germline V gene, CDR1 is MDHEN and CDR2 is SYDVKM. The CDR3 sequence is 14 residues long. The CDR3 sequence: CASSKPLGDYEQYF. Written as DNA, the CDR3 is TGTGCCAGCAGCAAACCGTTGGGGGACTACGAGCAGTACTTC. The complete variable domain, with remaining parts taken from reference TRBV28 and TRBJ2-7, reads DVKVTQSSRYLVKRTGEKVFLECVQDMDHENMFWYRQDPGLGLRLIYFSYDVKMKEKGDIPEGYSVSREKKERFSLILESASTNQTSMYLCASSKPLGDYEQYFGPGTRLTVT.

Of note for this clone: This may stem from a read error, because a much larger clone lies one nucleotide away. The same CDR3 arises from other DNA sequences in this sample as well. This sequence joins TRBV28 and TRBJ1-2; tentative D call: TRBD1 (6 bases). Germline-derived CDR1 and CDR2 are MDHEN and SYDVKM. This CDR3 contains 12 residues. The CDR3 region is CASTSQGHGYTF. Here the CDR3 DNA reads TGTGCCAGCACGTCACAGGGTCATGGCTATACCTTC.

The genes are TRBV5-1 and TRBJ1-3, with 7 nucleotides matching TRBD1. Unmatched junction bases numbered 2, after V lost 2 bases and J lost 3 bases. This CDR3 region has 14 residues. Germline V gene lookup returns CDR1 SGHRS and CDR2 YFSETQ. CDR3 sequence reads: CASSLQGIGNTIYF. The CDR3 DNA is TGCGCCAGCAGCTTACAGGGGATTGGAAACACCATATATTTT.

V usage is TRBV6-6 and J usage is TRBJ2-2, with 7 bases fitting TRBD2. The junction had 4 bases not matched to a gene; V was cut back by 7 bases and J by 2 bases. Germline loops: CDR1 MNHNY, CDR2 SVGAGI (reference sequence). The CDR3 has 14 residues. The CDR3 DNA reads TGTGCCAGCAAGCGGGACTTAAACACCGGGGAGCTGTTTTTT. Translated: CASKRDLNTGELFF.

The CDR3 DNA follows: TGTGCCAGCAGCCTTGACAGGGGCGGTGAGGCTTTCTTT. Its translation is CASSLDRGGEAFF. The chain uses TRBV11-2 and TRBJ1-1; 8 nucleotides match TRBD1. CDR1 SGHAT and CDR2 FQNNGV come from the germline V gene. The CDR3 is 13 residues long. Trimming cost V 5 bases and J 11 bases; bases outside gene matches: 10. The full variable domain, rest sourced from reference TRBV11-2 and TRBJ1-1, is EAGVAQSPRYKIIEKRQSVAFWCNPISGHATLYWYQQILGQGPKLLIQFQNNGVVDDSQLPKDRFSAERLKGVDSTLKIQPAKLEDSAVYLCASSLDRGGEAFFGQGTRLTVV.

V gene TRBV5-1 combines with J gene TRBJ2-3; D not resolved. This CDR3 spans 13 amino acids. CDR1 SGHRS and CDR2 YFSETQ come from the germline V gene. V lost 2 bases to trimming and J lost 0 bases, with 4 bases between them. This chain's CDR3 is CASSFDSTDTQYF. The CDR3 DNA sequence: TGCGCCAGCAGCTTCGACAGCACAGATACGCAGTATTTT.

In nucleotides, the CDR3 is TGCAGCACCTTGAGCACAGGGGGCATCACTGAAGCTTTCTTT. Amino acids: CSTLSTGGITEAFF. The chain links TRBV29-1 to TRBJ1-1; 9 bases are shared with TRBD1. This CDR3 is 14 amino acids long. Germline-derived CDR1 and CDR2 are SQVTM and ANQGSEA. V was clipped by 8 bases and J by 4 bases; unmatched bases: 11.

This clone has just a few counts. The chain is built from TRBV18 and TRBJ2-7; no reliable D call. This CDR3 is 15 amino acids long. The germline V gene has CDR1 KGHSH and CDR2 LQKENI. Trimming took 6 bases from V and 2 from J, leaving 17 bases between them. The CDR3 nucleotides are TGTGCCAGCTCCCCCCGGTGGCAGGATGCCTACGAGCAGTACTTC. It codes for CASSPRWQDAYEQYF.

The gene calls are TRBV28 and TRBJ2-5, with 7 bases identical to TRBD1. V lost 5 bases to trimming and J lost 5 bases; unmatched junction nucleotides: 8. The length of the CDR3 is 14 residues. Per the germline V gene, CDR1 is MDHEN and CDR2 is SYDVKM. The CDR3 region is CASSDTGELETQYF. CDR3 coding DNA: TGTGCCAGCAGTGATACAGGGGAGCTGGAGACCCAGTACTTC.

This chain joins TRBV15 and TRBJ2-7, with a weak D call TRBD1 (5 bases). Trimming shortened V by 0 bases and J by 4 bases, and 7 bases separated the two germline ends. The CDR3 runs 13 residues. Germline values: CDR1 LNHNV, CDR2 YYDKDF (reference sequence). In nucleotides, the CDR3 is TGTGCCACCAGCAGAGACAGGGATTACGAGCAGTACTTC. It codes for CATSRDRDYEQYF.

This clone turned up a few times. The sample carries other DNA sequences with the same CDR3. The chain has TRBV18 and TRBJ2-5, with D uncertain. V shed 3 bases and J shed 5 bases, with 7 bases lying between them. The CDR3 loop spans 12 amino acids. The germline gives CDR1 KGHSH, CDR2 LQKENI. The DNA of the CDR3 is TGTGCCAGCTCACCCCGGCGGGAGACCCAGTACTTC. Its translation is CASSPRRETQYF. The variable domain in full, completed from reference TRBV18 and TRBJ2-5, reads NAGVMQNPRHLVRRRGQEARLRCSPMKGHSHVYWYRQLPEEGLKFMVYLQKENIIDESGMPKERFSAEFPKEGPSILRIQQVVRGDSAAYFCASSPRRETQYFGPGTRLLVL.

J is TRBJ2-3 and V is TRBV7-2; 12 nucleotides align to TRBD2. Looked up from germline, CDR1 is SGHTA and CDR2 is FQGNSA. This CDR3 region has 18 residues. Unmatched junction bases numbered 6, after V lost 2 bases and J lost 0 bases. This chain's CDR3 is CASSLTASGGGSTDTQYF. Here the CDR3 DNA reads TGTGCCAGCAGCTTAACCGCTAGCGGGGGGGGGAGCACAGATACGCAGTATTTT.

The CDR3 sequence: CASSLPRRRDRDTEAFF. In DNA form, the CDR3 reads TGCGCCAGCAGCTTGCCGCGCCGCCGGGACCGTGACACTGAAGCTTTCTTT. This chain links TRBV5-1 with TRBJ1-1, with D tentatively TRBD1 (5 bases). The CDR3 length is 17 residues. Trimming took off 1 base at V and 3 bases at J, with 19 bases between the two ends. Germline V CDR1 and CDR2: SGHRS, YFSETQ.

V usage is TRBV7-9 and J usage is TRBJ2-2; D may be TRBD1 (6 bases). The ends were cut back, 4 bases at V and 3 bases at J, with 9 bases in the middle. There are 14 residues in the CDR3. Germline values: CDR1 SEHNR, CDR2 FQNEAQ (reference sequence). The CDR3 sequence: CASSSQGDTGELFF. The DNA of the CDR3 is TGTGCCAGCAGCTCACAGGGAGACACCGGGGAGCTGTTTTTT.

This clone has just one count. The rearrangement joins TRBV6-1 to TRBJ2-1, with D possibly TRBD1 on 5 matching bases. In germline, CDR1 is MNHNS, CDR2 SASEGT. Trimming stripped 5 bases from V and 5 bases from J, with 16 bases between. CDR3 length: 15 residues. The CDR3 is CASSKGVSRNNEQFF. The DNA of the CDR3 is TGTGCCAGCAGTAAAGGGGTGTCCCGAAACAATGAGCAGTTCTTC.